The T cell receptor beta chain under discussion was sequenced for a study of blood T cell repertoires in COVID-19. Study context: Donors in the United States, Italy and Spain gave samples during acute or convalescent COVID-19. Nucleic acid was either cDNA or gDNA, and it came from T cells, B-cell-depleted T cells, or PBMCs.

As processed by the authors: Cell counts per sample came from amplifying reference gene primers. Profiled with immunoSEQ multiplex PCR; TCRdb holds only in-frame clones, not every one. V and J calls plus clone size are reproduced from that table; the DNA served to infer D and trimming. Counted here are about 190,000 clones, roughly 90% occurring once; the ten biggest clones make up 1.5% to 2%. Per the germline V gene, CDR1 is GTSNPN and CDR2 is SVGIG (reference sequence). The V gene lost 3 bases and the J gene lost 5 bases, with 13 bases spanning the gap. The CDR3 runs 13 residues. The receptor was derived from a man younger than 30 with active or convalescent COVID-19. Sequencing input: peripheral blood. This chain links TRBV30 with TRBJ2-5; D is uncertain. For the CDR3, the DNA is TGTGCCTGGAGCGCCCGAGGTGGGGAGACCCAGTACTTC. It yields the protein CAWSARGGETQYF.